This T cell receptor beta chain is from a study of PD-1 blockade in classical Hodgkin lymphoma (dated by TCRdb to between 2020 and 2021). Regarding the complete study: Nivolumab dosing was 3 mg/kg intravenously every 2 weeks, continuing until either disease progression or unacceptable toxicity. To define a peripheral blood immune signature of response to PD-1 blockade in classical Hodgkin lymphoma, the study combined TCR beta sequencing with CyTOF.

The time point label, as the study defines it: cycle 2 day 1 (C2D1) of nivolumab. All trial patients had relapsed after autologous stem cell transplantation, with cohorts A, B and C differing in prior brentuximab vedotin exposure. The trial cohort included some 53 patients with relapsed/refractory classical Hodgkin lymphoma, and each patient had a best overall response of complete response, partial response or progressive disease. Single-agent nivolumab was administered to trial patients in the multi-cohort phase II CheckMate 205 trial. Best overall response was determined by an independent review committee according to the 2007 International Working Group response criteria. Trial PBMCs were obtained immediately prior to nivolumab initiation (C1D1) and on therapy at cycle 2 day 1 and cycle 4 day 1. Peripheral blood was collected in 8 mL Vacutainer Cell Preparation Tubes, from which PBMCs were isolated by centrifugation and then cryopreserved.

Here is what the overall study found, with its caveats: Lower diversity was seen in patients whose nivolumab began less than 1 year after ASCT, and these patients were left out of later analyses so that immune reconstitution would not confound the results. Trial patients achieving complete response had baseline diversity similar to newly diagnosed patients, whereas partial responders and progressors had significantly lower diversity. The study covered only a single clinical trial cohort, and the causes of the repertoire differences, possibly disease activity or prior therapy, were still not defined. CD4+ but not CD8+ TCR diversity rose significantly by C4D1 (p=0.0027 vs p=0.16), most apparent in complete responders (p=0.02). Baseline TCR diversity was reported as lower in newly diagnosed patients than in healthy donors, and lower still in relapsed/refractory patients.

The Qiagen DNeasy kit was used to extract genomic DNA from unsorted PBMCs and from the negatively selected CD4+ and CD8+ fractions. TCR beta CDR3 regions were subjected to amplification by immunoSEQ multiplex PCR with primers that anneal to V and J segments. Amplification bias was minimized using a synthetic immune receptor repertoire, and residual bias was removed computationally after sequencing. The original pipeline was this. Custom Python scripts were used to quantify repertoire diversity as the Shannon entropy index. Unsorted, CD4+ and CD8+ repertoires were examined separately, except in combined analyses, for which CD4+ and CD8+ sequences were merged in silico. A clone was considered expanded if an increase in frequency of at least 2-fold after treatment relative to C1D1 was found, and a pseudocount of 0.5 was applied to clones undetected at baseline. Clones with 0 or 1 copy at C1D1 were classified as singleton clones, and clones with 2 or more copies were classified as non-singleton clones. Clones expanded in unsorted samples were annotated as CD4+, CD8+ or unknown by matching protein sequences in sorted samples from the same patient. Diversity changes from C1D1 to C4D1 were tested in paired samples using Wilcoxon tests. In TCRdb, the immuneACCESS table is reduced to in-frame sequences with V and J assigned. These tables do not hold every clone; where another copy was compared, an unresolved V gene accounts for under half, and the others remain unexplained. The V and J calls and clone size are taken from that table; D and trimming were inferred from the DNA. This sample has around 19,000 clones in its table, and approximately 90% of those were observed once. The ten largest clones capture around 13% of the sample.

From the germline V gene, CDR1 is SNHLY and CDR2 is FYNNEI. Trimming at the junction amounts to 4 bases on V and 1 base on J, and the germline ends lie 5 bases apart. The CDR3 sequence holds 13 residues, the cysteine and phenylalanine included. The sequence is cut down to CDR3 DNA, 39 bases in frame from base 1. This clone was counted only a few times. Its antigen is currently not known. Per-base quality was not reported, and no clone a single base away is much larger than it. Recombination connected TRBV2 to TRBJ1-5; the D gene identity is not certain. The sample was peripheral blood mononuclear cells (PBMCs), taken before the second cycle of nivolumab. The TCR originated in a human donor with classical Hodgkin lymphoma. The DNA sequence is given as TGTGCCAGCAGTGGTAACAGCAATCAGCCCCAGCATTTT. Translated, it gives CASSGNSNQPQHF.